This T cell receptor beta chain was identified in a study of cytomegalovirus exposure and HLA in healthy donors. Study findings and constraints: HLA-A and HLA-B allele assignments for most subjects were reportedly predicted accurately using TCR beta sequences.

The PCR had 60 Vbeta and 13 Jbeta primers. The table came from immunoSEQ multiplex PCR; TCRdb's copy has only in-frame clones and leaves some out. Among 150,000 to 250,000 clones listed, around four fifths were seen once. The CDR3 totals 13 residues. Germline CDR1 and CDR2: MNHNY and SVGAGI (reference sequence). The V and J ends lost 6 bases and 5 bases respectively, with 11 bases between them. For this clone: Antigen unknown.

The rearrangement uses TRBV6-6 and TRBJ1-5; weak D call: TRBD1 (5 bases). The receptor was derived from a woman aged 45 to 65 in good health and CMV-seropositive. Sequenced sample: PBMCs. The CDR3 loop is CASRLGRDQPQHF. In nucleotides, the CDR3 is TGTGCCAGCAGATTGGGGCGAGATCAGCCCCAGCATTTT.